This is a list of T cell receptor beta chains from one sample in a study of cytomegalovirus exposure and HLA in healthy donors. Profiling relied on immunoSEQ multiplex PCR, and the TCRdb table lists in-frame clones only, not all of them. The sample includes around 91,000 clones, roughly 78% seen only once; the top ten take about 4.6%. Sample: PBMCs. The receptors were sampled from a woman aged 40 to 50 in good health and CMV-seropositive. Both conserved end residues are part of each CDR3. A D gene is named only where the DNA matches it firmly. Not every row has a clone size; where given, it reads once, few, many or a size class.

v_gene,d_gene,j_gene,abundance,CDR3aa,CDR3nt
TRBV7-3,TRBD1,TRBJ2-5,NA,CASSPNNDRAETQYF,TGTGCCAGCAGTCCGAACAACGACAGGGCCGAGACCCAGTACTTC
TRBV18,TRBD1,TRBJ2-5,NA,CASSTGVLGQETQYF,TGTGCCAGCTCAACAGGGGTGCTGGGCCAAGAGACCCAGTACTTC
TRBV6-1,TRBD1,TRBJ2-5,NA,CASSEVGTGVETQYF,TGTGCCAGCAGTGAAGTTGGGACAGGGGTTGAGACCCAGTACTTC
TRBV19,NA,TRBJ1-2,NA,CASSIDPQGYGYTF,TGTGCCAGTAGTATAGATCCCCAGGGCTATGGCTACACCTTC
TRBV11-3,NA,TRBJ1-3,few,CASSVGQPRSGNTIYF,TGTGCCAGCAGCGTGGGACAACCCCGCTCTGGAAACACCATATATTTT
TRBV5-6,NA,TRBJ1-2,NA,CASSSSGDYGYTF,TGTGCCAGCAGCTCGTCAGGGGACTATGGCTACACCTTC
TRBV6-5,TRBD2,TRBJ2-7,NA,CASSYSGSGTYEQYF,TGTGCCAGCAGTTACTCGGGTAGCGGGACCTACGAGCAGTACTTC
TRBV6-1,TRBD1,TRBJ1-2,NA,CASSPLGQGSHTF,TGTGCCAGCAGCCCGCTGGGACAGGGGTCCCACACCTTC
TRBV7-9,TRBD1,TRBJ2-1,NA,CASSGGQGAGEQFF,TGTGCCAGCAGCGGGGGACAGGGGGCGGGTGAGCAGTTCTTC
TRBV6-4,NA,TRBJ1-1,NA,CASSDQGNTEAFF,TGTGCCAGCAGTGACCAGGGGAACACTGAAGCTTTCTTT
TRBV12-5,TRBD2,TRBJ2-7,NA,CASGSSRLAEPYEQYF,TGTGCTAGTGGTTCTTCCCGACTAGCGGAGCCCTACGAGCAGTACTTC